This T cell receptor beta chain was captured by sequencing in a study of blood T cell repertoires in COVID-19. As processed by the authors: Researchers report that nucleated cell counts were estimated from reference gene primer amplification. Sequencing was performed with immunoSEQ multiplex PCR; in TCRdb, only in-frame clones are kept and a portion is missing. V and J calls plus clone size are reproduced from that table; the DNA served to infer D and trimming. The sample contains around 300,000 clones, over 80% of which appear only once. In assigning cohorts, the study relied on participant-reported clinical history. V was trimmed by 5 bases and J by 5 bases, leaving 9 bases between them. The CDR3 consists of 12 residues. Germline loops: CDR1 LNHDA, CDR2 SQIVND (reference sequence).

The gene calls are TRBV19 and TRBJ1-2; D may be TRBD1 (6 bases). Sequencing was done on a sample of PBMCs or T cells enriched from blood (not recorded which). The source of this sequence is a man aged 25-45 years who had recovered from COVID-19. The CDR3 DNA is TGTGCCAGTAGTTCGGGACAATATGGCTACACCTTC. Translation gives CASSSGQYGYTF. Combining the CDR3 with reference TRBV19 and TRBJ1-2 gives the whole variable domain DGGITQSPKYLFRKEGQNVTLSCEQNLNHDAMYWYRQDPGQGLRLIYYSQIVNDFQKGDIAEGYSVSREKKESFPLTVTSAQKNPTAFYLCASSSGQYGYTFGSGTRLTVV.